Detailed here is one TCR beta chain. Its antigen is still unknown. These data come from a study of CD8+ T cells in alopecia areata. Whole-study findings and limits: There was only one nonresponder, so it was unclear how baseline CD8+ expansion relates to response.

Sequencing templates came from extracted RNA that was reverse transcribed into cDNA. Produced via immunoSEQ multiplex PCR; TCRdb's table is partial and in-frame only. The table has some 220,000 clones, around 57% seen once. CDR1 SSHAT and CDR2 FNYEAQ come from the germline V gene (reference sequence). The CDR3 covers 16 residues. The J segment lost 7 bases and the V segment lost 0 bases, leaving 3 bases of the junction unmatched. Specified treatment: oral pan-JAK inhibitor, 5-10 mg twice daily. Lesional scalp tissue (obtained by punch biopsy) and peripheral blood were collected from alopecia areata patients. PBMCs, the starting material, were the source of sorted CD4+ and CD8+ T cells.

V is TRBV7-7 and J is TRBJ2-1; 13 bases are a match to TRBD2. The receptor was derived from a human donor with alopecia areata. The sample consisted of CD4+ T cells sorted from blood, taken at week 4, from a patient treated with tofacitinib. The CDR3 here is CASSLAGLAGINEQFF. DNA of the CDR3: TGTGCCAGCAGCTTAGCGGGACTAGCGGGGATAAATGAGCAGTTCTTC.